The sequence of this TCR beta chain was determined in a study of preoperative IRX-2 immunotherapy in early breast cancer. Measured with immunoSEQ multiplex PCR; TCRdb has only the in-frame clones, and not every one. Of tens of thousands of clones in the sample, 90% are singletons; the top ten hold 8.5% to 10%. Noted treatment: preoperative locoregional IRX-2 cytokine immunotherapy. Preoperative locoregional IRX-2 cytokine immunotherapy was tested in the phase Ib source study. The germline CDR1 and CDR2 sequences are MNHEY and SMNVEV (reference sequence). The CDR3 has 12 residues. V lost 2 bases, J lost 10 bases, and 6 bases lay in between.

The gene calls are TRBV27 and TRBJ1-6; D gene ambiguous. The receptor was derived from a human donor with breast cancer. The specimen was collected from a patient treated with IRX-2 immunotherapy. DNA for the CDR3: TGTGCCAGCAGTTTAAATGCGTCACCCCTCCACTTT. Translating gives CASSLNASPLHF.